These 8 T cell receptor beta chains were all obtained from the same sample, sequenced in a study of regulatory T cells in long-lasting Graves disease. Investigators prepared the TCR beta libraries by applying iRepertoire HTBI primers and Arm-PCR of CDR3 regions. TCRdb processed the multiplex PCR reads anew with MiXCR; each CDR3 protein has one entry. Of 400,000 to 450,000 distinct CDR3 sequences listed, under 15% are singletons. Described time point: newly diagnosed GD, antithyroid drugs for less than 3 months. Extracted PBMC RNA gave rise to the TCR library. The same specimen was also included in a second study, on T cells in Graves' hyperthyroidism and ophthalmopathy.

This specimen was peripheral blood mononuclear cells (PBMCs), taken at new diagnosis, from a patient treated with antithyroid drugs. Receptor source: a woman in her 30s with Graves disease.

This clonotype was observed a handful of times. CDR3 sequence: CASSLVAGTQGNYGYTF. The CDR3 region has the DNA TGTGCCAGCAGCCTCGTAGCAGGCACACAGGGGAACTATGGCTACACCTTC. The chain employs TRBV9 and TRBJ1-2, with 7 bases matching TRBD1. Germline CDR1 and CDR2: SGDLS and YYNGEE. J was trimmed by 2 bases and V by 4 bases; bases with no gene match: 14. The CDR3 runs 17 residues.

A few counts support this clonotype. The chain links TRBV24-1 to TRBJ1-1, with a weak D call TRBD1 (5 bases). Trimming shortened V by 6 bases and J by 4 bases, and 8 bases separated the two germline ends. The CDR3 is made up of 12 amino acids. Germline values: CDR1 KGHDR, CDR2 SFDVKD. The CDR3 DNA sequence: TGTGCCACCAGTCAGGGCCCCACTGAAGCTTTCTTT. Amino acid sequence: CATSQGPTEAFF.

There are many counts of this clonotype. The gene calls are TRBV12-3 or TRBV12-4 and TRBJ1-1; D may be TRBD1 (6 bases). This CDR3 is 15 amino acids long. Between the trimmed V and J ends, which lost 5 bases and 3 bases, there was a span of 16 bases. The CDR3 here is CASSTHQGFHTEAFF. CDR3 DNA sequence: TGTGCCAGCAGTACACACCAGGGGTTTCACACTGAAGCTTTCTTT.

This clonotype was recorded many times. The chain recombines TRBV6-1 with TRBJ1-5; no firm D call. Per the germline V gene, CDR1 is MNHNS and CDR2 is SASEGT. V shed 0 bases and J shed 7 bases, with 16 bases lying between them. The CDR3 has 16 residues. The DNA of the CDR3 is TGTGCCAGCAGTGAAGCGGCAGGAGGCAGGAGACAGCCCCAGCATTTT. Amino acids: CASSEAAGGRRQPQHF.

The table lists this clonotype with a few counts. The V call is TRBV20-1, the J call TRBJ2-7; 10 nucleotides line up with TRBD1. The germline gives CDR1 DFQATT, CDR2 SNEGSKA (reference sequence). This CDR3 is built from 14 residues. Trimming took 3 bases from V and 8 from J; bases not matched to a gene: 10. The CDR3 spells CSASGDRGSLKQYF. CDR3 DNA: TGCAGTGCTAGTGGGGACAGGGGATCTCTAAAGCAGTACTTC.

This clonotype showed up just a few times. The rearrangement joins TRBV7-9 to TRBJ2-7; D may be TRBD1 (6 bases). CDR1 is SEHNR, CDR2 FQNEAQ, per germline (reference sequence). There are 15 residues in the CDR3. V dropped 4 bases and J dropped 4 bases, with 17 bases sitting between them. DNA of the CDR3: TGTGCCAGCAGCTCGGACAGCCGTACGGGGTACGAGCAGTACTTC. It yields the protein CASSSDSRTGYEQYF.

The rearrangement uses TRBV19 and TRBJ1-5, with 7 bases matching TRBD1. Germline-derived CDR1 and CDR2 are LNHDA and SQIVND (reference sequence). The CDR3 loop spans 14 amino acids. V lost 4 bases and J lost 5; bases outside the gene matches: 5. CDR3 coding DNA: TGTGCCAGTAGTAATCAGGGGGGGCATCAGCCCCAGCATTTT. Translating gives CASSNQGGHQPQHF. The variable domain in full, with the rest retrieved from reference TRBV19 and TRBJ1-5, is DGGITQSPKYLFRKEGQNVTLSCEQNLNHDAMYWYRQDPGQGLRLIYYSQIVNDFQKGDIAEGYSVSREKKESFPLTVTSAQKNPTAFYLCASSNQGGHQPQHFGDGTRLSIL.

This clonotype was counted ten times or more. J is TRBJ2-3 and V is TRBV30, with D perhaps matching TRBD2 (6 bases). Per germline, CDR1 GTSNPN and CDR2 SVGIG (reference sequence). This CDR3 contains 15 residues. Trimming stripped 4 bases from V and 4 bases from J, with 18 bases between. The CDR3 DNA sequence: TGTGCCTGGAACAAGGGGACGGGAGTGGCAGATACGCAGTATTTT. The encoded protein is CAWNKGTGVADTQYF. Complete variable domain (other parts from reference TRBV30 and TRBJ2-3): SQTIHQWPATLVQPVGSPLSLECTVEGTSNPNLYWYRQAAGRGLQLLFYSVGIGQISSEVPQNLSASRPQDRQFILSSKKLLLSDSGFYLCAWNKGTGVADTQYFGPGTRLTVL.